A selection of T cell receptor beta chains follows, all from one sample in a study of T cell changes during pregnancy in multiple sclerosis. Measured with immunoSEQ multiplex PCR; TCRdb has only the in-frame clones, and not every one. The sample includes just over 50,000 clones, approximately 94% seen only once; the top ten take approximately 0.59%. The material was CD4+ T cells from peripheral blood mononuclear cells, obtained in the second trimester of pregnancy. The receptors stem from a female donor with multiple sclerosis, enrolled in a pregnancy study. Both conserved end residues are part of each CDR3. A D gene is named only where the DNA matches it firmly. Clone size is not always given. Where it is, it says once, few, many or a class for expanded clones.

cdr3_nt cdr3_aa d_call j_call v_call clone_size
TGTGCCAGCAGCCCTACAGGCGTAATCTCTGGAAACACCATATATTTT CASSPTGVISGNTIYF . TRBJ1-3 TRBV7-2 .
TGTGCCAGCAGTTTGATAGGGCCGACAGGGATGCCCCCCTTGGAGCTGTTTTTT CASSLIGPTGMPPLELFF TRBD1 TRBJ2-2 TRBV27 .
TGTGCCAGCAGTGAAGAGTGGGGCGCGGTCGAGCATTTT CASSEEWGAVEHF . TRBJ1-5 TRBV2 .
TGTGCCTGGAGTGTCCGACAGGGAAGCAATCAGCCCCAGCATTTT CAWSVRQGSNQPQHF TRBD1 TRBJ1-5 TRBV30 once
TGTGCCAGCAGCTTAGAGAGAGCTGAAGCTTTCTTT CASSLERAEAFF . TRBJ1-1 TRBV11-1 .
TGTGCCAGCAGCTTAGGACCGGGTAAGGGGCAAGTAGGAGCTTTCTTT CASSLGPGKGQVGAFF . TRBJ1-1 TRBV11-3 .
TGTGCCATCAGTGAGTTGGCGGGGGTACTCAATGAGCAGTTCTTC CAISELAGVLNEQFF TRBD2 TRBJ2-1 TRBV10-3 .
TGTGCCAGCTCAGCGACAGGGGCCGGGGAGCTGTTTTTT CASSATGAGELFF TRBD1 TRBJ2-2 TRBV18 .
TGTGCCAGCTCAGCCCTGGGACTAGCGGGGGTGCAAGAGACCCAGTACTTC CASSALGLAGVQETQYF TRBD2 TRBJ2-5 TRBV18 .
TGTGCCAGCAGTTCTAAAGTAGCAGGGAACTATGGCTACACCTTC CASSSKVAGNYGYTF . TRBJ1-2 TRBV6-1 .
TGTGCCAGTAGTCTGCGTTGGGGGCAGTACAATGAGCAGTTCTTC CASSLRWGQYNEQFF . TRBJ2-1 TRBV19 .
TGTGCCAGCAGCCTCGACAGGGGGCTCAAGGAGCAGTACTTC CASSLDRGLKEQYF TRBD1 TRBJ2-7 TRBV7-3 .
TGTGCCAGCAGTTTACAGGGGAACAATGAGCAGTTCTTC CASSLQGNNEQFF . TRBJ2-1 TRBV27 .
TGTGCCTGGAGTGGCCCCCGGCCGAGGACTGAGCAGTACTTC CAWSGPRPRTEQYF . TRBJ2-7 TRBV30 once
TGTGCCAGCTCACCATCAGGGAGGGCCACTGAAGCTTTCTTT CASSPSGRATEAFF . TRBJ1-1 TRBV18 .
TGTGCCAGCAGCCTACCAAATCAGCCCCAGCATTTT CASSLPNQPQHF . TRBJ1-5 TRBV7-2 .
TGTGCCAGCAGCTTGGCATGGGACAGGGGGAGAAATACGCAGTATTTT CASSLAWDRGRNTQYF TRBD1 TRBJ2-3 TRBV5-4 .
TGTGCCAGCGAACCCCAACAGATGATGAACACTGAAGCTTTCTTT CASEPQQMMNTEAFF . TRBJ1-1 TRBV2 .
TGTGCCAGTAGTACAACTAGTGTGGGGAACATTCAGTACTTC CASSTTSVGNIQYF . TRBJ2-4 TRBV19 .
TGTGCCAGCAGCTTTCTTGGACAGGGGAATCCAACCTCCAATGAGCAGTTCTTC CASSFLGQGNPTSNEQFF TRBD1 TRBJ2-1 TRBV7-6 .
TGTGCCAGCAGCTTAGGGGCTTTCAAAAACATTCAGTACTTC CASSLGAFKNIQYF . TRBJ2-4 TRBV11-2 .
TGCAGCGTGGCGGCAGGGGTTAACGGGGAGCTGTTTTTT CSVAAGVNGELFF . TRBJ2-2 TRBV29-1 .
TGTGCCAGCAGTATTTATGACGAGCAGTACTTC CASSIYDEQYF . TRBJ2-7 TRBV7-2 few
TGTGCCAGCAGTTACTCTCGAGGGACAGCAGACTATGGCTACACCTTC CASSYSRGTADYGYTF TRBD1 TRBJ1-2 TRBV6-6 .
TGCAGCGTTGTCGGACAGGGAGGGGCCTACGAGCAGTACTTC CSVVGQGGAYEQYF . TRBJ2-7 TRBV29-1 once
TGTGCCAGCAGCAAAGGTGGCCGCGCCGGGGAGCCCCAGCATTTT CASSKGGRAGEPQHF . TRBJ1-5 TRBV21-1 few
TGTGCCAGCAGCCAGACCGTCGCGGGGGGGTCTCGTGGCTATGGCTACACCTTC CASSQTVAGGSRGYGYTF . TRBJ1-2 TRBV7-6 .
TGTGCCAGCAGCCAATCGACTAGCGGGGGCACAGATACGCAGTATTTT CASSQSTSGGTDTQYF TRBD2 TRBJ2-3 TRBV4-2 .
TGTGCCAGCAGCGTGGGACAGGAAGTCTATGGCTACACCTTC CASSVGQEVYGYTF TRBD1 TRBJ1-2 TRBV7-2 .
TGTGCCAGCAGTTTGGACAGATTTTATGGCTACACCTTC CASSLDRFYGYTF . TRBJ1-2 TRBV27 .
TGTGCCAGCAGAGACCGGGACAGGGCAAACACTGAAGCTTTCTTT CASRDRDRANTEAFF TRBD1 TRBJ1-1 TRBV6-1 .